The present entry profiles one T cell receptor (beta chain) with its context. The count of this clone is one. Its recognized antigen is unknown. Nothing much larger sits one base from this clone, and base qualities are not available. This entry is derived from a study of cytomegalovirus exposure and HLA in healthy donors (dated by TCRdb to about 2017). General notes on the study: According to an earlier analysis of 587 of the donors, about 179 million T cells yielded roughly 100 million unique TCR beta sequences and around 280 Gb of sequence data. An early release that covered about 640 HLA-typed donors contained approximately 300 gigabases of sequencing data and tens of millions of unique TCR sequences. Among the roughly 400 genotyped donors, approximately 82% belonged to the genetic ancestry cluster associated with self-reported Caucasian donors. The study aimed to test whether signatures of past pathogen exposure could be identified by cataloging public T cell receptors. The study profiled the T cell repertoires of about 640 subjects by immunosequencing and related them to cytomegalovirus serostatus. Besides the first cohort of around 700 subjects, a separate validation cohort made up of 95 to 150 different subjects was used. To predict cytomegalovirus infection status, the study brought together high-throughput TCR immunosequencing, statistical association of individual TCRs with disease status, and machine learning. A later analysis re-examined previously published TCR beta repertoires from 610 or so donors and added high-resolution HLA genotyping to investigate patterns of TCR occurrence. In the later analysis, no new phenotypic data were used to find candidate immune exposures; instead, reliance was placed on TCR beta sequences and their occurrence across donors. To decide whether each TCR beta V gene segment behaved as functional or pseudogenic, an earlier analysis of over 500 of the donors relied on high-throughput TCR beta sequencing. Donor age, sex, ethnicity and CMV serostatus were compiled alongside the repertoire data. A later genetic analysis used genome-wide SNP genotypes for about 60% of the roughly 700 donors, treating that subset as a discovery cohort. Every repertoire in the discovery cohort had been generated on one and the same sequencing platform. Both class I and class II loci were covered by HLA typing, at four-digit resolution. The number of donors typed differed by locus, with 629-630 for A, B, C, DRB1 and DQB1, roughly 520 for DQA1, nearly 610 for DPA1, and 450 to 480 for DPB1. Because of strong linkage in the cohort, 5 or 6 DR-DQ haplotypes were treated as single units for association and clustering. On average, roughly 250,000 unique TCR beta nucleotide sequences were sequenced per donor among some 430 genotyped donors of the cohort, with about 19% of those sequences being non-productive. What the authors observed across the whole study: A cluster of highly shared sequence variants was judged likely to be a technical artifact of the sequencing pipeline. Linkage disequilibrium might explain the correlated functional status among segregating V segments, but an unknown experimental factor could not be ruled out. A later analysis found that HLA-associated TCR beta chains were more clonally expanded and had lower generation probabilities than equally common non-associated chains. Because some donors lacked HLA typing at each locus, the association tests relied only on the typed subset. In vitro tests confirmed that a few of the cytomegalovirus-associated TCR beta chains recognize cytomegalovirus antigens. V-gene and J-gene trimming of TCR beta chains was associated with a missense DCLRE1C variant in a later genetic analysis, and the association was replicated in an independent cohort. Roughly uniform sequencing depth across donors was assumed in presence/absence analyses, although this assumption may not hold. Most TCR sequences were observed very rarely across donors, whereas some public TCRs were present in many individuals. According to the authors, the approach could potentially be generalized to other disease states and immunological phenotypes. The classifier was reported to diagnose cytomegalovirus status with high specificity and sensitivity in both the original and validation cohorts. The earlier analysis of about 600 of the donors excluded about 16 rarely observed V segments, including chromosome 9 orphons, because counts were too low. Only TCR beta chains were sequenced in this cohort, and the absence of alpha or paired-chain data limited detectable features. According to a later analysis, parvovirus B19, influenza, CMV and Epstein-Barr virus appeared linked to several top co-occurrence clusters. A further reported finding was that TCR beta sequences accurately predicted the HLA-A and HLA-B alleles for most subjects in the first cohort. A later genetic analysis reported fewer N-insertions in productive TCRs among donors in an Asian-associated ancestry cluster than the 666-donor mean. The 87-base-pair reads could not distinguish some IMGT-functional V segments, including TRBV6-2 and TRBV6-3, so those segments were excluded. When HLA alleles, especially DR and DQ, strongly co-occurred, attributing TCR associations to individual alleles was difficult. At a false discovery rate of 0.05, a later analysis linked under 20,000 TCR beta sequences to specific HLA alleles. A later analysis found that TCR association rates varied across HLA loci, with DRB1 alleles showing the most associated TCRs and HLA-C alleles the fewest. A later analysis found that most CMV-associated TCR beta chains appeared HLA-restricted, with HLA associations seemingly driven largely by CMV exposure. CMV serostatus was the only immune exposure information available for the cohort. The study listed 150 to 200 TCR beta chains as associated with cytomegalovirus. An earlier analysis of 587 of the donors showed that most TCR beta V segments appeared in productive rearrangements either about 87% or about 30% of the time, which broadly matched IMGT annotations.

From the cysteine up to the phenylalanine, the CDR3 has a length of 14 residues. Only the CDR3 DNA is retained, 42 bases long and in frame from the first base. The germline ends are 10 bases apart after V is trimmed by 4 bases and J by 2 bases. Sequences SGHAT (CDR1) and FQNNGV (CDR2) are obtained from the germline V gene. Library preparation employed the immunoSEQ multiplex PCR assay. The multiplex PCR relied on a mix of 60 forward primers for TCR Vbeta segments and 13 reverse primers for TCR Jbeta segments. Amplification of the CDR3 region of rearranged TCR beta genes was performed with a multiplex PCR assay on genomic DNA. Amplified TCR beta libraries were sequenced as 87-base-pair reads on the Illumina HiSeq System. Processing in the source paper ran as follows. Across the roughly 640 repertoires, a later analysis counted tens of millions of unique TCR beta chains, 9.5 million to 13 million of which were shared by at least two donors. Raw reads were error-corrected and collapsed into unique sequences with a nearest-neighbor algorithm that merged closely related sequences to remove PCR and sequencing errors. Alignment of CDR3 sequences to IMGT reference sequences was used to assign V, D and J gene segments. For a sequence to be retained, a match of at least six nucleotides was required to both a V gene segment and a J gene segment. Rearrangements were classified as productive when the CDR3 lacked stop codons and remained in frame with V and J, and all other rearrangements were classified as non-productive. CDR3 was defined by IMGT convention, running from the second conserved V-encoded cysteine to the conserved J-encoded phenylalanine. The earlier analysis of 450 to 750 of the donors excluded any sequence lacking an unambiguous match to a single V gene segment. In an earlier analysis of 450 to 750 of the donors, a V segment was called functional when productive rearrangements were above 56.7%, and segregating when the standard deviation between donors exceeded 5%. To diagnose cytomegalovirus status from the catalog of TCR beta chain sequences, a statistical classification framework was built. In a later analysis, V and J genes were assigned by comparing TCR nucleotide sequences against IMGT/GENE-DB human TR gene sequences. Using the TCRdist pipeline, a later analysis assigned CDR3 sequences along with most-parsimonious VDJ recombination scenarios. In a later analysis, each TCR beta chain was defined by its CDR3 amino acid sequence together with its V-gene family, and reads without a unique V-gene family were excluded. As a way to deal with suspected cross-contamination and a sequencing artifact, a later analysis dropped more than 500 nucleotide sequences that were highly shared and had low generation probability. For each public chain, a later analysis derived a clonal expansion index from normalized ranks of inferred template counts within each repertoire. Generation probabilities in a later analysis came from a VDJ recombination model fitted to out-of-frame rearrangements, and those results were checked against IGoR. Hypergeometric tests were used in a later analysis to score TCR-TCR, TCR-HLA and TCR-CMV co-occurrence, with a repertoire-size bias correction applied to the TCR pairs. A later analysis estimated false discovery rates by permuting HLA or CMV assignments 20 times. In a later analysis, co-occurring TCRs were grouped with DBSCAN, and TCRdist sequence similarity was added when clustering was performed within HLA-allele-positive subsets. Repertoires with fewer than 30,000 or more than 120,000 public chains were left out of co-occurrence clustering, as were five repertoires with anomalous nucleotide sharing. TCRdb carries this immuneACCESS record with in-frame sequences only. Its versions omit some clonotypes, under half of them owing to an unresolved V gene in the studies checked, with the rest unexplained. D and trimming were read from the DNA, whereas the V and J calls and clone size are those reported in that table. The sample table lists 85,000 to 100,000 clones, 55% to 75% of them with a count of one. The biggest ten clones account for around 2.5% of the sample.

The cohort comprised 666 healthy bone marrow donors. All cohort members were sampled while nominally healthy, although unrecorded immune exposures were likely present. The donor was CMV seronegative and was included in the group of approximately 350 seronegative cohort members. A peripheral blood sample was provided by each donor, and peripheral blood mononuclear cells were used for TCR beta sequencing. Genomic DNA extraction from the blood cell samples was performed with the Qiagen DNeasy Blood Extraction Kit. The sample taken for sequencing was PBMCs. This clonotype was obtained from a middle-aged man in good health and CMV-seronegative. In this chain, TRBV11-2 is recombined with TRBJ2-3; the best D guess is TRBD2, with 6 bases matching. The nucleotides are TGTGCCAGCAGCTCCTGGGACTTCACAGATACGCAGTATTTT. This gives the protein CASSSWDFTDTQYF.